This record covers a single T cell receptor (beta chain). Its binding antigen is unknown. Qualities for individual bases were not recorded, and no much larger clone is one base off. These data are taken from a study of blood T cells in healthy people across ages (dated by TCRdb to the mid-2010s). For the wider study: In model experiments, template switching captured roughly one uniquely barcoded TCR beta cDNA molecule for every two T cells. To track age-related changes in TCR beta repertoire diversity, the study relied on deep sequencing normalized with unique cDNA molecular identifiers. The donors were split into four age groups: young (average 16 years), middle-aged (39), aged (about 62) and long-lived (about 74). For two donors (one aged 18 to 30 and one aged 80 or older), the study analyzed two additional independent replicas of 1 million unique cDNA reads from the same blood draw. The research as a whole found: Because profiling used bulk unsorted PBMCs, naive and antigen-experienced compartments could not be compared conclusively. Because donor CMV infection status was unknown, age-related changes in expanded clonotypes were potentially confounded. Compared with the aged group, the long-lived group had more naive CD4+ T cells, fewer expanded clones and increased TCR diversity, a pattern suggesting age selection. As age increased, observed TCR beta diversity per million T cells dropped in a roughly linear way, and a significant reduction was already evident by age about 40. Observed TCR beta diversity correlated strongly with the percentage of naive T cells measured by flow cytometry. Estimates of total diversity based on one million sequenced T cells were considered lower bounds and underestimates.

Donors were a few dozen systemically healthy Caucasian individuals from Russia aged roughly 6 to 95 years. Each donor gave ten milliliters of peripheral blood, drawn into EDTA-treated Vacutainer tubes. Ficoll-Paque density-gradient centrifugation was used to isolate PBMCs, with at least 6 million per sample. Trizol reagent was used to extract total RNA from the PBMCs, yielding at least 6 micrograms per sample. Naive CD45RAhigh/CD27high T cell percentages were measured by flow cytometry on a PBMC aliquot from every donor. The method behind the library was 5' RACE. The run used an Illumina HiSeq 2500. A second PCR of roughly 7 to 11 cycles was run with a J-beta primer mix and a sample-barcoded 5' primer. A template-switch 5' adaptor carrying 12 random nucleotides introduced a unique molecular identifier onto each TCR beta cDNA molecule. At least 2.5 million CDR3-containing paired-end reads were obtained from each sample. First-strand cDNA was synthesized from all RNA with the Mint cDNA synthesis kit, primed by a TRBC-specific oligonucleotide. After uracil-DNA glycosylase treatment, a first 18-cycle PCR used universal primers M1SS and BC2_uni_R on all cDNA. The authors processed their data as follows. Each sample was normalized by randomly selecting 1 million high-quality reads, each carrying a distinct molecular identifier. Reads with shared molecular identifiers were discarded instead of being binned into consensus sequences. MiTCR, with a Q25 quality threshold and the strictest error-elimination algorithm, was used for CDR3 identification, clonotype clustering and error correction. A nonparametric unseen species model using Euler transformation provided a lower-bound estimate of total TCR beta diversity. The raw public data were reprocessed by TCRdb itself: fastp quality trimming at Q25, MiXCR clonotype calling, in-frame beta chains only. Rows are combined by CDR3 protein, so each entry shows the most common genes and DNA. The V and J calls shown here were made by TCRdb, not taken from the authors' results. The sample includes nearly 800,000 distinct CDR3 sequences, with about 25% observed a single time. The ten largest clonotypes hold 3% to 4.5% of the sample.

Inclusive of the bounding cysteine and phenylalanine, the CDR3 is 13 residues long. Only CDR3 DNA is held: 39 bases, read in frame from base 1. In the germline V gene, CDR1 corresponds to SQVTM and CDR2 to ANQGSEA. Germline trimming amounts to 8 bases on V and 0 bases on J, with 7 as the count of junction bases outside the gene matches. This same sample was also taken into another study, of T cells of mothers and their children. According to the second study: Nine systemically healthy Caucasian individuals, comprising three mothers and their six children, were included as donors. cDNA synthesis used all of the extracted RNA, with around 1.4 ug of RNA in each 15 ul reaction. In the second PCR, the M1S primer introduced both the sample barcodes and 2-4 random nucleotides. Over 8 million TCR beta CDR3 reads were obtained for each mother, and millions of reads were obtained for each child. TCR recombination output is similarly shaped by thymic selection in related and unrelated pairs, with a minor effect exerted by inherited differences. Related mother-child pairs always showed normalized repertoire overlap that was slightly higher than in unrelated mother-child pairs, though the difference was never significant. No persistent microchimeric T cell clones were found, with a detection sensitivity of approximately 100 clones per million clonotypes. In the study, deep NGS was used to compare the TCR beta repertoires of mothers and children, and features distinguishing related mother-child pairs from unrelated individuals were sought. Mothers averaged about 37 +/- 4 years of age and children averaged approximately 12 +/- 4 years. After adapter ligation with NEBNext reagents, the libraries were sequenced on Illumina HiSeq 2000 with 100+100 nt paired-end reads. To avoid cross-contamination, the mother libraries and the child libraries were prepared a month apart and sequenced in separate runs. For each donor, between 500,000 and 2,000,000 distinct TCR beta clonotypes were identified. Naive TCR beta clonotypes were estimated from low-frequency clonotypes matched to each donor's FACS-determined naive share, without sorting.

The chain couples TRBV29-1 to TRBJ2-7; TRBD2 aligns with 7 central bases. This TCR was recovered from a boy aged 5-17 years in good health. The sample taken for sequencing was blood. CDR3 region: CSCWSGNSYEQYF. The sequenced DNA is TGCAGCTGCTGGAGCGGGAACTCCTACGAGCAGTACTTC.